The 13 T cell receptor beta chains reported below all come from one sample, sequenced in a study of cytomegalovirus exposure and HLA in healthy donors. Amplification used 60 Vbeta primers and 13 Jbeta primers. Here immunoSEQ multiplex PCR was the method, and the copy in TCRdb shows in-frame clones only, minus some. The table includes around 200,000 clones, roughly 78% detected once. Sequenced material: PBMCs. Receptors were obtained from a woman aged 30 to 39 in good health and CMV-seropositive.

This clone came up once. One junction end does not reproduce the germline sequence, and a read error may be involved. V is TRBV10-3 and J is TRBJ1-5; D unresolved. The germline V gene encodes CDR1 ENHRY and CDR2 SYGVKD. This CDR3 comprises 18 residues. The CDR3 bases are TGTGCCATCAGTGATCACCCGTGGGCACTCGCGAGCAATCAGCTCCAGCATTTT. Protein: CAISDHPWALASNQLQHF.

Only one count was recorded for this clone. The chain combines TRBV7-2 with TRBJ2-2; 7 nucleotides line up with TRBD1. V was pared by 5 bases and J by 5 bases, with 8 bases of the junction left unmatched. The CDR3 runs to 15 residues. Germline CDR1 and CDR2: SGHTA and FQGNSA. In DNA form, the CDR3 reads TGTGCCAGCAGCCGACGGGCAGGGGGTACCGGGGAGCTGTTTTTT. Its protein is CASSRRAGGTGELFF. The variable domain in full, with the rest retrieved from reference TRBV7-2 and TRBJ2-2, is GAGVSQSPSNKVTEKGKDVELRCDPISGHTALYWYRQSLGQGLEFLIYFQGNSAPDKSGLPSDRFSAERTGGSVSTLTIQRTQQEDSAVYLCASSRRAGGTGELFFGEGSRLTVL.

The chain carries TRBV6-1 and TRBJ1-4; D uncertain. V shed 8 bases and J shed 7 bases, with 14 bases lying between them. This CDR3 has 13 amino acids. CDR1 and CDR2 (germline): MNHNS, SASEGT. CDR3 sequence reads: CASGPGILEKLFF. The DNA for the CDR3 is TGTGCCAGCGGGCCGGGGATTCTTGAAAAACTGTTTTTT.

This chain connects TRBV18 to TRBJ2-1; tentatively, D is TRBD2 (6 bases). The CDR3 extends over 14 amino acids. The V gene lost 2 bases and the J gene lost 9 bases, with 14 bases spanning the gap. CDR1 is KGHSH, CDR2 LQKENI, per germline. The CDR3 nucleotides read TGTGCCAGCTCACCAGTCGGGGCCGGGGGTGAGCAGTTCTTC. Translating it yields CASSPVGAGGEQFF.

This clone has only a few counts. This chain's CDR3 is CASSLSSDRNTIYF. CDR3 DNA: TGTGCCAGCAGCTTATCGTCAGATAGAAACACCATATATTTT. The chain recombines TRBV11-2 with TRBJ1-3; D not certain. CDR1 and CDR2 (germline): SGHAT, FQNNGV. The V end was cut by 2 bases, the J end by 5 bases, with 10 bases between. This CDR3 contains 14 residues.

The V and J genes are TRBV5-1 and TRBJ1-2; D is possibly TRBD1 (6 bases). Trimming stripped 2 bases from V and 3 bases from J, with 14 bases between. The CDR3 length is 15 residues. Germline CDR1 reads SGHRS; CDR2 reads YFSETQ. The CDR3 DNA follows: TGCGCCAGCAGCTTAAACAGGGTAGGGGACTATGGCTACACCTTC. Protein sequence: CASSLNRVGDYGYTF.

V and J are TRBV27 and TRBJ1-2, with unresolved D. Trimming removed 5 bases at V and 8 bases at J, with 18 bases between. Germline CDR1 is MNHEY and CDR2 is SMNVEV (reference sequence). This CDR3 comprises 14 residues. This chain's CDR3 is CASSPRGDVKGYTF. The CDR3 bases are TGTGCCAGCAGTCCCCGGGGAGACGTGAAGGGCTACACCTTC.

This clone was found once. The chain employs TRBV5-1 and TRBJ2-6; D call uncertain. V was trimmed by 8 bases and J by 4 bases, leaving 13 bases between them. This CDR3 is 14 amino acids long. Looked up from germline, CDR1 is SGHRS and CDR2 is YFSETQ. The CDR3 region is CASCGATGANVLTF. DNA of the CDR3: TGCGCCAGTTGCGGCGCAACCGGGGCCAACGTCCTGACTTTC.

This clone was observed a few times. V is TRBV5-1 and J is TRBJ2-1; a weak D match, TRBD1 (6 bases). The germline V gene encodes CDR1 SGHRS and CDR2 YFSETQ. V lost 7 bases and J lost 3, with 14 bases in between. The CDR3 length is 14 residues. The CDR3 DNA sequence: TGCGCCAGCTCCGGGACATTTTACTACAATGAGCAGTTCTTC. Amino acids: CASSGTFYYNEQFF.

In this sample, this clone turned up a few times. V gene TRBV9 combines with J gene TRBJ2-7; 13 bases match TRBD2. This CDR3 has 17 amino acids. The V segment lost 4 bases and the J segment 2 bases; nucleotides outside the gene matches: 9. CDR1 and CDR2 (germline): SGDLS, YYNGEE. CDR3 nucleotides: TGTGCCAGCAGCTCCGGGACTAGCGGGAAGGACGCCTACGAGCAGTACTTC. This sequence encodes CASSSGTSGKDAYEQYF. Supplemented by reference TRBV9 and TRBJ2-7, the full variable domain reads DSGVTQTPKHLITATGQRVTLRCSPRSGDLSVYWYQQSLDQGLQFLIQYYNGEERAKGNILERFSAQQFPDLHSELNLSSLELGDSALYFCASSSGTSGKDAYEQYFGPGTRLTVT.

The genes are TRBV4-3 and TRBJ1-2; D uncertain. Looked up from germline, CDR1 is LGHNA and CDR2 is YSLEER. Trimming left V 2 bases short and J 1 base short, with 14 bases between. The CDR3 extends over 16 amino acids. The CDR3 DNA reads TGCGCCAGCAGCCAATCCAACTCGGGAGGTAACTATGGCTACACCTTC. It is translated as CASSQSNSGGNYGYTF.

V is TRBV6-4 and J is TRBJ2-2; TRBD2 matches 10 bases. V shed 4 bases, J shed 3 bases, and the junction held 2 bases outside the gene matches. Germline values: CDR1 MRHNA, CDR2 SNTAGT. The CDR3 has 15 amino acids. CDR3 region: CASSALAGDTGELFF. The CDR3, as DNA: TGTGCCAGCAGTGCCCTAGCGGGAGACACCGGGGAGCTGTTTTTT.

The gene calls are TRBV30 and TRBJ1-5, with TRBD1 matching over 7 bases. Per the germline V gene, CDR1 is GTSNPN and CDR2 is SVGIG (reference sequence). V shed 4 bases and J 3 bases; nucleotides not matched to a gene: 3. This CDR3 has 13 amino acids. Here the CDR3 DNA reads TGTGCCTGGACAGACAGGGTCAATCAGCCCCAGCATTTT. Its translation is CAWTDRVNQPQHF.